This T cell receptor beta chain was recorded in a study of ipilimumab plus nivolumab after autologous stem cell transplantation. Study-level background: Median doses per patient: about 5 ipilimumab, fewer than ten nivolumab. Broader study findings: TCR repertoire, Treg phenotype and gut microbiota reportedly support more study of this approach.

Clones were sequenced by immunoSEQ multiplex PCR, and TCRdb holds only the in-frame ones, with some missing. The sample includes about 13,000 clones, about three quarters of them seen just once. This clone has just a few counts. No antigen is known for it. The TCR was taken from a male donor with diffuse large B-cell lymphoma. Sequences were derived from PBMCs, sampled in a trial of ipilimumab plus nivolumab as post-transplant consolidation.

DNA of the CDR3: TGCGCCAGCAGCCCTTCAAACAGGGCGGATTCACCCCTCCACTTT. Translated, it gives CASSPSNRADSPLHF. The chain employs TRBV5-1 and TRBJ1-6, with D possibly matching TRBD1 (6 bases). This CDR3 has 15 amino acids. Trimming took 4 bases from V and 8 from J, leaving 16 bases between them. Germline CDR1 and CDR2: SGHRS and YFSETQ. The complete variable domain, with remaining parts taken from reference TRBV5-1 and TRBJ1-6, reads KAGVTQTPRYLIKTRGQQVTLSCSPISGHRSVSWYQQTPGQGLQFLFEYFSETQRNKGNFPGRFSGRQFSNSRSEMNVSTLELGDSALYLCASSPSNRADSPLHFGNGTRLTVT.